Below, 17 T cell receptor beta chains from the same sample are listed, as sequenced in a study of cytomegalovirus exposure and HLA in healthy donors. This PCR relied on a set of 60 Vbeta primers and 13 Jbeta primers. Sequencing was performed with immunoSEQ multiplex PCR; in TCRdb, only in-frame clones are kept and a portion is missing. In the table there are some 140,000 clones, 80% of which are singletons. Sequenced material: PBMCs. The receptors derive from a man aged 25 to 40 in good health and CMV-seropositive.

The CDR3 DNA sequence: TGCGCCAGCAGCTTGTCAGGGTCGGGCAATCAGCCCCAGCATTTT. Residues: CASSLSGSGNQPQHF. The rearrangement links TRBV5-1 to TRBJ1-5; tentative D call: TRBD1 (5 bases). The germline V gene encodes CDR1 SGHRS and CDR2 YFSETQ. The CDR3 runs to 15 residues. V was clipped by 1 base and J by 2 bases, with 10 bases between them.

There are a few counts of this clone. The rearrangement uses TRBV5-6 and TRBJ2-3; 7 bases match TRBD2. The V segment lost 4 bases and the J segment 0 bases; nucleotides outside the gene matches: 8. The length of the CDR3 is 16 residues. CDR1 and CDR2 from the germline V gene are SGHDT and YYEEEE. The CDR3 here is CASSRRLASSTDTQYF. As DNA, the CDR3 is TGTGCCAGCAGCCGACGACTAGCATCCAGCACAGATACGCAGTATTTT.

J is TRBJ1-2 and V is TRBV27, with a tentative D call TRBD1 (6 bases). Trimming took 5 bases from V and 2 from J, leaving 21 bases between them. From germline, CDR1 is MNHEY and CDR2 SMNVEV (reference sequence). The CDR3 totals 17 residues. The CDR3, as DNA: TGTGCCAGCAGTCCATTCCCCGGACAGCAGAACAACTATGGCTACACCTTC. This codes for CASSPFPGQQNNYGYTF.

V and J are TRBV5-6 and TRBJ1-4, with D tentatively TRBD1 (6 bases). Germline V CDR1 and CDR2: SGHDT, YYEEEE. V lost 4 bases to trimming and J lost 7 bases, with 17 bases between them. CDR3 size: 15 residues. CDR3 sequence reads: CASSPSRQALEKLFF. The CDR3 coding sequence is TGTGCCAGCAGCCCCAGTAGACAGGCCCTTGAAAAACTGTTTTTT.

This clone was seen just once. The V call is TRBV5-1, the J call TRBJ1-1; possibly TRBD1 for D (6 bases). This CDR3 has 15 residues. Trimming left V 0 bases short and J 1 base short, with 10 bases between. The V gene's germline CDR1 is SGHRS and CDR2 YFSETQ. For the CDR3, the DNA is TGCGCCAGCAGCTTGGGCGGGGGACAGAACACTGAAGCTTTCTTT. It translates to CASSLGGGQNTEAFF.

This clone was counted only a few times. The V gene is TRBV4-2, the J gene TRBJ2-1; perhaps TRBD2 as D (7 bases). CDR1 and CDR2 from the germline V gene are LGHNA and YNFKEQ. CDR3 length: 16 residues. V dropped 0 bases and J dropped 9 bases, with 18 bases sitting between them. The CDR3 bases are TGTGCCAGCAGCCAAGATTGGGGGGGCCGGGTCGTTGAGCAGTTCTTC. Residues: CASSQDWGGRVVEQFF.

The genes are TRBV5-4 and TRBJ1-1; 8 nucleotides align to TRBD1. Unmatched junction bases numbered 2, after V lost 1 base and J lost 3 bases. The germline gives CDR1 SGHNT, CDR2 YYREEE (reference sequence). The CDR3 contains 14 residues. As DNA, the CDR3 is TGTGCCAGCAGCTTGTTGACAGGGGACACTGAAGCTTTCTTT. Translating it yields CASSLLTGDTEAFF.

The CDR3 reads CASSFGGQETQYF. CDR3 nucleotide sequence: TGTGCCAGCAGCTTTGGAGGCCAAGAGACCCAGTACTTC. The V gene is TRBV5-4, the J gene TRBJ2-5; tentatively, D is TRBD2 (5 bases). Trimming shortened V by 2 bases and J by 1 base, and 6 bases separated the two germline ends. Looked up from germline, CDR1 is SGHNT and CDR2 is YYREEE (reference sequence). The CDR3 sequence is 13 residues long.

CDR3 sequence reads: CASSEYKGVGGDGYTF. The DNA for the CDR3 is TGTGCCAGCAGTGAATATAAAGGGGTAGGGGGGGATGGCTACACCTTC. The chain couples TRBV25-1 to TRBJ1-2; TRBD1 is a possible D gene (6 bases). Per the germline V gene, CDR1 is MGHDK and CDR2 is SYGVNS. Trimming shortened V by 0 bases and J by 6 bases, and 17 bases separated the two germline ends. This CDR3 is built from 16 residues.

The V call is TRBV5-5, the J call TRBJ2-7; D is unclear. The CDR3 loop spans 12 amino acids. The V gene's germline CDR1 is SGHKS and CDR2 YYEKEE (reference sequence). V gave up 2 bases and J gave up 1 base, with 4 bases separating them. The CDR3 bases are TGTGCCAGCAGCTTTCAGTCCTACGAGCAGTACTTC. It encodes CASSFQSYEQYF.

The chain carries TRBV7-9 and TRBJ1-1; D is undetermined. Trimming removed 4 bases at V and 3 bases at J, with 15 bases between. The CDR3 has 15 amino acids. The germline V gene has CDR1 SEHNR and CDR2 FQNEAQ (reference sequence). CDR3 residues: CASSSLGGTHTEAFF. As DNA, the CDR3 is TGTGCCAGCAGCTCCCTCGGAGGAACACACACTGAAGCTTTCTTT.

This chain joins TRBV27 and TRBJ1-2; 8 bases fit TRBD1. Germline CDR1 reads MNHEY; CDR2 reads SMNVEV (reference sequence). V dropped 6 bases and J dropped 8; count of bases not matched to a gene: 14. The CDR3 consists of 15 residues. CDR3 amino acids: CASSLGQTGVGGYTF. In nucleotides, the CDR3 is TGTGCCAGCAGCTTGGGACAGACAGGGGTGGGCGGCTACACCTTC.

A few counts support this clone. CDR3 amino acids: CASTTGGSGRFTSGNIQYF. The CDR3 DNA reads as TGTGCCAGCACCACTGGCGGTAGCGGGCGCTTTACTTCGGGGAACATTCAGTACTTC. The chain recombines TRBV5-4 with TRBJ2-4; 7 nucleotides line up with TRBD2. Germline V gene data show CDR1 as SGHNT and CDR2 as YYREEE (reference sequence). The CDR3 spans 19 residues. V lost 6 bases, J lost 7 bases, and 25 bases stayed unmatched.

This clone was detected once. The V gene is TRBV6-5, the J gene TRBJ2-1; tentatively, D is TRBD2 (6 bases). V dropped 6 bases and J dropped 4 bases, with 13 bases sitting between them. The germline V gene has CDR1 MNHEY and CDR2 SVGAGI. The CDR3 sequence is 14 residues long. Here the CDR3 reads CASRTTGSYNEQFF. The CDR3 nucleotides are TGTGCCAGCAGAACAACCGGGAGTTACAATGAGCAGTTCTTC.

The chain carries TRBV6-6 and TRBJ2-1; 9 bases match TRBD1. CDR3 length equals 15 residues. Trimming at V came to 7 bases and at J to 9 bases, leaving 13 bases not matched to a gene. CDR1 is MNHNY, CDR2 SVGAGI, per germline (reference sequence). The CDR3 sequence: CASIPTGTGSSEQFF. For the CDR3, the DNA is TGTGCCAGCATCCCAACCGGGACAGGGAGTAGTGAGCAGTTCTTC.

The J gene is TRBJ1-5, the V gene TRBV28; no definite D call. In germline, CDR1 is MDHEN, CDR2 SYDVKM. The CDR3 runs 12 residues. With 11 bases removed from V and 2 bases from J, the gap between germline ends came to 10 bases. The CDR3 nucleotides read TGTGCCTCCGGGGATGGCAATCAGCCCCAGCATTTT. This encodes CASGDGNQPQHF.

The rearrangement links TRBV7-2 to TRBJ2-1; 9 bases match TRBD2. The CDR3 is 18 residues long. From germline, CDR1 is SGHTA and CDR2 FQGNSA. V was pared by 1 base and J by 0 bases, with 7 bases of the junction left unmatched. The DNA for the CDR3 is TGTGCCAGCAGCTTAGTTGGTAGCGGGAGATACTCCTACAATGAGCAGTTCTTC. Protein: CASSLVGSGRYSYNEQFF. Full variable domain (remainder filled in from reference TRBV7-2 and TRBJ2-1): GAGVSQSPSNKVTEKGKDVELRCDPISGHTALYWYRQSLGQGLEFLIYFQGNSAPDKSGLPSDRFSAERTGGSVSTLTIQRTQQEDSAVYLCASSLVGSGRYSYNEQFFGPGTRLTVL.